Shown below are 29 T cell receptor beta chains from a single sample sequenced in a study of Ad26.COV2.S vaccination and SARS-CoV-2 variants. The sample's treatment: over 15 received Ad26.COV2.S at low or high dose, single or two shots; 5 received placebo; per-sample allocation not given. Sampling was performed 63 days after the first vaccine or placebo injection. The table came from immunoSEQ multiplex PCR; TCRdb's copy has only in-frame clones and leaves some out. The data contain around 300,000 clones, around nine tenths of them singletons. This specimen consisted of peripheral blood, obtained in a trial of Ad26.COV2.S vaccine versus placebo. The receptors shown here come from a person between 18 and 60 years old who received the Ad26.COV2.S COVID-19 vaccine or a placebo.

Concerning this clone itself: Other DNA sequences in the same sample also yield this CDR3. The chain recombines TRBV3-1 (or the pseudogene TRBV3-2) with TRBJ1-6; D remains unclear. Germline CDR1 LGHDT, CDR2 YNNKEL (reference sequence). Trimming shortened V by 3 bases and J by 6 bases, and 3 bases separated the two germline ends. The CDR3 loop spans 12 amino acids. Here the CDR3 reads CASSQGNSPLHF. CDR3 in DNA: TGTGCCAGCAGCCAGGGTAATTCACCCCTCCACTTT.

This clone has only a few counts. The chain carries TRBV11-3 and TRBJ2-7; D may be TRBD1 or TRBD2 (5 bases each). Germline loops: CDR1 SGHNT, CDR2 YENEEA. This CDR3 has 12 residues. The V end lost 0 bases, the J end lost 6 bases, and 6 bases lay between the germline ends. The CDR3 loop reads CASSLDGAEQYF. The DNA of the CDR3 is TGTGCCAGCAGCTTAGACGGGGCCGAGCAGTACTTC.

The V and J genes are TRBV12-3 or TRBV12-4 and TRBJ1-2; D not certain. Trimming took off 0 bases at V and 5 bases at J, with 7 bases between the two ends. This CDR3 has 13 residues. The CDR3 loop reads CASSLALEYGYTF. The CDR3 nucleotides read TGTGCCAGCAGTTTAGCGCTCGAGTATGGCTACACCTTC.

The chain carries TRBV5-5 and TRBJ1-2; 9 nucleotides line up with TRBD1. The CDR3 spans 13 residues. Germline CDR1 SGHKS, CDR2 YYEKEE (reference sequence). With V trimmed by 5 bases and J by 5 bases, 4 bases remained unmatched. The CDR3 spells CASSSGQGYGYTF. CDR3 nucleotides: TGTGCCAGCAGTTCGGGACAGGGTTATGGCTACACCTTC.

In its sample, this clone was seen once. CDR3 bases: TGTGCCAGCAGTTACCCGCGAGGGTCGGGGATCGGCAATCAGCCCCAGCATTTT. Amino acids: CASSYPRGSGIGNQPQHF. V gene TRBV6-2 or TRBV6-3 combines with J gene TRBJ1-5; D is undetermined. CDR1 is MNHEY, CDR2 SVGEGT, per germline. The CDR3 loop spans 18 amino acids. Trimming left V 2 bases short and J 2 bases short, with 19 bases between.

The V and J genes are TRBV6-5 and TRBJ2-2; D call uncertain. Looked up from germline, CDR1 is MNHEY and CDR2 is SVGAGI. Trimming removed 0 bases at V and 9 bases at J, with 8 bases between. This CDR3 region has 13 residues. This CDR3 is CASSYSGIRELFF. CDR3 coding DNA: TGTGCCAGCAGTTACTCGGGTATCCGGGAGCTGTTTTTT.

This chain joins TRBV30 and TRBJ1-1; tentatively, D is TRBD1 (6 bases). V was clipped by 0 bases and J by 4 bases, with 12 bases between them. Germline CDR1 GTSNPN, CDR2 SVGIG (reference sequence). CDR3 size: 14 residues. The CDR3 loop is CAWSVTGGGTEAFF. The CDR3 coding sequence is TGTGCCTGGAGTGTAACCGGGGGCGGCACTGAAGCTTTCTTT.

This clone was recorded only once. The chain carries TRBV5-4 and TRBJ1-2; D gene uncertain. This CDR3 has 14 amino acids. CDR1 SGHNT and CDR2 YYREEE come from the germline V gene (reference sequence). The V and J ends lost 0 bases and 2 bases respectively, with 8 bases between them. The CDR3 nucleotides are TGTGCCAGCAGCTTGGACTCCAAGAACTATGGCTACACCTTC. As protein: CASSLDSKNYGYTF. The full variable domain, rest sourced from reference TRBV5-4 and TRBJ1-2, is ETGVTQSPTHLIKTRGQQVTLRCSSQSGHNTVSWYQQALGQGPQFIFQYYREEENGRGNFPPRFSGLQFPNYSSELNVNALELDDSALYLCASSLDSKNYGYTFGSGTRLTVV.

J is TRBJ2-7 and V is TRBV30; no clear D gene. The germline gives CDR1 GTSNPN, CDR2 SVGIG (reference sequence). V dropped 1 base and J dropped 3 bases, with 7 bases sitting between them. This CDR3 region has 12 residues. CDR3 nucleotide sequence: TGTGCCTGGAGTGAAGCAGGCTACGAGCAGTACTTC. Its translation: CAWSEAGYEQYF.

V is TRBV18 and J is TRBJ1-5; TRBD1 matches at 7 bases. The CDR3 extends over 15 amino acids. The V and J ends lost 2 bases and 5 bases, in that order; junction bases with no gene match: 6. Looked up from germline, CDR1 is KGHSH and CDR2 is LQKENI. CDR3 DNA: TGTGCCAGCTCACCATCAGGGGGTAGGGATCAGCCCCAGCATTTT. The encoded protein is CASSPSGGRDQPQHF.

The chain has TRBV29-1 and TRBJ1-4, with a possible D match to TRBD1 (5 bases). Germline V CDR1 and CDR2: SQVTM, ANQGSEA. This CDR3 is built from 15 residues. The V gene lost 5 bases and the J gene lost 7 bases, with 20 bases spanning the gap. Written as DNA, the CDR3 is TGCAGCGTTTTGATAAACGGGGACTTGGGTGAAAAACTGTTTTTT. It specifies CSVLINGDLGEKLFF.

The chain links TRBV23-1 to TRBJ1-4; D is unresolved. TRBV23-1 is an open reading frame whose function is uncertain. The V and J ends lost 4 bases and 3 bases respectively, with 9 bases between them. The CDR3 loop spans 14 amino acids. CDR3 region: CASSLEQPNEKLFF. The CDR3 DNA follows: TGCGCCAGCAGTCTTGAACAGCCTAATGAAAAACTGTTTTTT.

The rearrangement joins TRBV18 to TRBJ1-5; no clear D. Germline assignment: CDR1 KGHSH and CDR2 LQKENI. The CDR3 sequence is 14 residues long. V lost 2 bases, J lost 4 bases, and 9 bases lay in between. The CDR3 here is CASSPAAGNQPQHF. The CDR3 bases are TGTGCCAGCTCACCAGCGGCGGGTAATCAGCCCCAGCATTTT.

The chain joins TRBV6-2 or TRBV6-3 to TRBJ2-7, with 12 bases fitting TRBD2. This CDR3 contains 20 residues. V dropped 3 bases and J dropped 2; count of bases not matched to a gene: 17. Germline V gene data show CDR1 as MNHEY and CDR2 as SVGEGT. In DNA, the CDR3 is TGTGCCAGCAGTTATCCCACTAGCGGGAGGACGCCGGCCGGGGCCTACGAGCAGTACTTC. It specifies CASSYPTSGRTPAGAYEQYF.

This rearrangement joins TRBV4-3 to TRBJ2-7, with 7 bases matching TRBD2. After removal of 0 bases from V and 1 base from J, the junction contained 9 bases not matched to a gene. CDR1 and CDR2 (germline): LGHNA, YSLEER. The length of the CDR3 is 17 residues. Here the CDR3 DNA reads TGCGCCAGCAGCCAAGATTGGGTGACGGGAGGATCCTACGAGCAGTACTTC. It encodes CASSQDWVTGGSYEQYF.

This sequence joins TRBV3-1 (or the pseudogene TRBV3-2) and TRBJ2-3; TRBD1 is a possible D gene (7 bases). Trimming pared 6 bases from V and 8 bases from J, leaving 15 bases between. Germline V gives CDR1 LGHDT, CDR2 YNNKEL (reference sequence). CDR3 length: 13 amino acids. CDR3 loop: CASRRPQGGTQYF. CDR3 bases: TGTGCCAGCAGACGGCCTCAGGGGGGTACGCAGTATTTT.

Only a few counts were recorded for this clone. The chain uses TRBV6-2 or TRBV6-3 and TRBJ1-1; D possibly corresponds to TRBD1 (6 bases). CDR1 is MNHEY, CDR2 SVGEGT, per germline. Trimming took off 2 bases at V and 1 base at J, with 14 bases between the two ends. The CDR3 extends over 16 amino acids. The DNA of the CDR3 is TGTGCCAGCAGTTACCTCCCGGGGGGCCGGAACACTGAAGCTTTCTTT. Protein sequence: CASSYLPGGRNTEAFF.

To note about this clone: The same CDR3 is also encoded by other DNA sequences in this sample. This sequence joins TRBV6-5 and TRBJ2-1; D unclear. V was cut by 0 bases and J by 1 base, with 4 bases left in between. The CDR3 extends over 14 amino acids. Germline V gene data show CDR1 as MNHEY and CDR2 as SVGAGI. The CDR3 loop reads CASSYSWSYNEQFF. CDR3 sequence (DNA): TGTGCCAGCAGTTACTCCTGGTCCTACAATGAGCAGTTCTTC.

This chain joins TRBV7-8 and TRBJ1-5; the match to TRBD1 covers 9 bases. CDR1 and CDR2 from the germline V gene are SGHVS and FQNEAQ. CDR3 length: 18 amino acids. The V and J ends lost 4 bases and 5 bases, in that order; junction bases with no gene match: 15. The CDR3 DNA follows: TGTGCCAGCAGCTGGGGGCCGGGACAGGGTCCCCCGGATCAGCCCCAGCATTTT. Encoded protein: CASSWGPGQGPPDQPQHF.

The chain is built from TRBV19 and TRBJ1-2, with D unresolved. V dropped 1 base and J dropped 0 bases, with 9 bases sitting between them. The germline V gene has CDR1 LNHDA and CDR2 SQIVND (reference sequence). The CDR3 contains 15 residues. The CDR3 loop reads CASSIARRANYGYTF. DNA of the CDR3: TGTGCCAGTAGTATAGCCCGTCGAGCTAACTATGGCTACACCTTC.

CDR3 nucleotide sequence: TGTGCCAGCAGCTTAATTCTGGACAAAGCTGAAGCTTTCTTT. Protein: CASSLILDKAEAFF. J is TRBJ1-1 and V is TRBV11-2, with a possible D match to TRBD1 (5 bases). Germline V CDR1 and CDR2: SGHAT, FQNNGV. The length of the CDR3 is 14 residues. V was shortened by 2 bases and J by 6 bases, with 13 bases between the two germline ends.

The chain links TRBV11-2 to TRBJ2-2; no clear D gene. The CDR3 length is 13 residues. Trimming removed 6 bases at V and 3 bases at J, with 8 bases between. Germline loops: CDR1 SGHAT, CDR2 FQNNGV. The CDR3 coding sequence is TGTGCCAGCAGTCCTCAGCACACCGGGGAGCTGTTTTTT. Translating it yields CASSPQHTGELFF.

The chain is built from TRBV2 and TRBJ2-2; D remains unclear. V lost 4 bases and J lost 6, with 12 bases in between. Germline V gene data show CDR1 as SNHLY and CDR2 as FYNNEI. The CDR3 covers 14 residues. This CDR3 is CASSAVGTAGELFF. CDR3 coding DNA: TGTGCCAGCAGTGCCGTAGGTACCGCCGGGGAGCTGTTTTTT. Full variable domain (outside the CDR3, taken from reference TRBV2 and TRBJ2-2): EPEVTQTPSHQVTQMGQEVILRCVPISNHLYFYWYRQILGQKVEFLVSFYNNEISEKSEIFDDQFSVERPDGSNFTLKIRSTKLEDSAMYFCASSAVGTAGELFFGEGSRLTVL.

V is TRBV5-4 and J is TRBJ2-1; 12 nucleotides match TRBD2. CDR3 length: 17 residues. Per the germline V gene, CDR1 is SGHNT and CDR2 is YYREEE (reference sequence). The V gene end was trimmed by 2 bases and the J gene end by 1 base; junction bases not matched to a gene: 4. CDR3 in DNA: TGTGCCAGCAGCTTAACTAGCGGGGGGCGATCCTACAATGAGCAGTTCTTC. This translates into CASSLTSGGRSYNEQFF.

The rearrangement joins TRBV6-2 or TRBV6-3 to TRBJ1-6, with D maybe TRBD1 (6 bases). Germline V lookup: CDR1 MNHEY, CDR2 SVGEGT. Trimming stripped 4 bases from V and 0 bases from J, with 13 bases between. This CDR3 spans 17 amino acids. The chain's CDR3 is CASSLDRPSSYNSPLHF. The CDR3 bases are TGTGCCAGCAGTTTGGACAGACCCAGCTCCTATAATTCACCCCTCCACTTT.

The chain has TRBV6-2 or TRBV6-3 and TRBJ2-1; 9 bases map to TRBD2. Trimming took 2 bases from V and 8 from J; bases not matched to a gene: 7. This CDR3 is built from 15 residues. The germline CDR1 and CDR2 sequences are MNHEY and SVGEGT. CDR3 bases: TGTGCCAGCAGTTACGGTTCTAGCGGGATCTATGAGCAGTTCTTC. Its protein product is CASSYGSSGIYEQFF.

Here the CDR3 reads CASRRAEEETQYF. CDR3 DNA: TGTGCCAGCCGCCGGGCGGAGGAAGAGACCCAGTACTTC. The chain combines TRBV5-5 with TRBJ2-5; TRBD2 might be the D (5 bases). Trimming took 7 bases from V and 3 from J, leaving 13 bases between them. Looked up from germline, CDR1 is SGHKS and CDR2 is YYEKEE (reference sequence). This CDR3 region has 13 residues.

The chain joins TRBV7-2 to TRBJ2-1; D call uncertain. Germline CDR1 and CDR2: SGHTA and FQGNSA. Trimming cost V 4 bases and J 7 bases, with 8 bases left between them. The CDR3 runs to 12 residues. The CDR3 DNA sequence: TGTGCCAGCAGCTCACCTTCTAATGAGCAGTTCTTC. Encoded protein: CASSSPSNEQFF.

This clone appeared a single time. V gene TRBV5-8 combines with J gene TRBJ1-2, with D tentatively TRBD1 (5 bases). V was clipped by 0 bases and J by 3 bases, with 12 bases between them. This CDR3 region has 15 residues. From germline, CDR1 is SGHTS and CDR2 YDEGEE. The CDR3 DNA reads as TGTGCCAGCAGCTTGGGTCGGGACCCCTACTATGGCTACACCTTC. Protein product: CASSLGRDPYYGYTF.